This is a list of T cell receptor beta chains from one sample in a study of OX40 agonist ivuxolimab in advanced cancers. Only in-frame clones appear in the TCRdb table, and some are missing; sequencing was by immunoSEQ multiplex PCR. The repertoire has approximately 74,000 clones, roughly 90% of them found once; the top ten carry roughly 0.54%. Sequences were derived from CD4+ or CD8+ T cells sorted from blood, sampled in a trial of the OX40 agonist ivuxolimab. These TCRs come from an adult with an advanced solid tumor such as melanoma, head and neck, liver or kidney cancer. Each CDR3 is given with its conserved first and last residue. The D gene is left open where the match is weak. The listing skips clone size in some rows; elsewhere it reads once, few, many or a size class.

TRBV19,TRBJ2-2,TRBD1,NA,CASSSQGDTGELFF,TGTGCCAGTAGTTCACAGGGGGACACCGGGGAGCTGTTTTTT
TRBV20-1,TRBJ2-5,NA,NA,CSAPLAGPQYF,TGCAGTGCTCCCCTGGCAGGCCCCCAGTACTTC
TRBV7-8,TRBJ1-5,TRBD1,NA,CASSSLGTGSIRPQHF,TGTGCCAGCAGCAGCCTGGGGACAGGCTCGATTCGGCCCCAGCATTTT
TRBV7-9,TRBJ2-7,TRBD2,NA,CASTTRGTSGRGNEQYF,TGTGCCAGCACTACCCGAGGGACTAGCGGGAGGGGTAACGAGCAGTACTTC
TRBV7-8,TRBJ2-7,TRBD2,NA,CASSFVTSGTYEQYF,TGTGCCAGCAGCTTCGTGACTAGCGGAACCTACGAGCAGTACTTC
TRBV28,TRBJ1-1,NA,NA,CASRNWKRMNTEAFF,TGTGCCAGCCGCAACTGGAAACGGATGAACACTGAAGCTTTCTTT
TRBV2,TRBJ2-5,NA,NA,CASSFGRGETQYF,TGTGCCAGCAGTTTCGGTCGGGGAGAGACCCAGTACTTC
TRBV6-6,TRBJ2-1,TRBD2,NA,CASRTSGTYNEQFF,TGTGCCAGCAGGACTAGCGGGACTTACAATGAGCAGTTCTTC
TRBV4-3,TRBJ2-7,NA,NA,CASSQDYEDILTYEQYF,TGCGCCAGCAGCCAAGATTACGAGGACATCCTGACCTACGAGCAGTACTTC
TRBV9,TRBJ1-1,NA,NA,CASSPRRAGWTEAFF,TGTGCCAGCAGCCCCCGACGGGCAGGTTGGACTGAAGCTTTCTTT
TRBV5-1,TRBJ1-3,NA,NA,CASSLAGEENTIYF,TGCGCCAGCAGCTTGGCAGGGGAGGAAAACACCATATATTTT
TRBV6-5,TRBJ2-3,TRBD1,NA,CASSQGQVENTQYF,TGTGCCAGCAGCCAAGGACAGGTGGAAAATACGCAGTATTTT
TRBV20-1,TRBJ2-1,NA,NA,CSASDGESRFF,TGCAGTGCTAGCGACGGAGAGAGTCGGTTCTTC
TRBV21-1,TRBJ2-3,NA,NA,CASSSSGGSTDTQYF,TGTGCCAGCAGCAGTTCGGGAGGTTCGACAGATACGCAGTATTTT
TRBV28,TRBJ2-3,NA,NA,CASSIQRLGRDTQYF,TGTGCCAGCAGTATTCAGCGGCTCGGGCGAGATACGCAGTATTTT
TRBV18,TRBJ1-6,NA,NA,CASRDRDSYNSPLHF,TGTGCCAGCCGCGACCGGGACTCCTATAATTCACCCCTCCACTTT
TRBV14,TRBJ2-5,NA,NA,CASSPFNSPQETQYF,TGTGCCAGCAGCCCATTTAACTCACCCCAAGAGACCCAGTACTTC
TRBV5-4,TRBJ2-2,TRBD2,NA,CASSLAGANTGELFF,TGTGCCAGCAGCCTAGCGGGGGCGAACACCGGGGAGCTGTTTTTT
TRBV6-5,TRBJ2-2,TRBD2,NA,CASSRTSGRFGELFF,TGTGCCAGCAGTCGGACTAGCGGGAGATTCGGGGAGCTGTTTTTT
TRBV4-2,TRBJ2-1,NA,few,CASSQDQPGAEQFF,TGTGCCAGCAGCCAAGATCAACCAGGGGCTGAGCAGTTCTTC
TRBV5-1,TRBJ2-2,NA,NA,CASSLWRDTGELFF,TGCGCCAGCAGCTTGTGGCGGGACACCGGGGAGCTGTTTTTT
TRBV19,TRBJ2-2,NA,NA,CASSTPGRSTGELFF,TGTGCCAGTAGTACCCCGGGACGGAGCACCGGGGAGCTGTTTTTT